The sequence of this T cell receptor beta chain was determined in a study of shared clonotypes between healthy human individuals. Study-level background: Per-donor plates numbered three CD4 naive, three CD4 memory, two CD8 naive and one CD8 memory.

General study results and limits: Naive subsets generally exceeded memory subsets in estimated richness. Only blood underwent sampling, and tissue repertoires likely differ.

From germline, CDR1 is MNHNS and CDR2 SASEGT. The V gene lost 5 bases and the J gene lost 1 base, with 15 bases spanning the gap. The CDR3 length is 15 residues. Comments on this clone: Its specificity is unknown.

Produced via immunoSEQ multiplex PCR; TCRdb's table is partial and in-frame only. The sample holds 2 million or so clones, over 85% seen once. The TCR sequence derives from a man between 18 and 29 years old in good health. The V and J genes are TRBV6-1 and TRBJ2-7; weak D call: TRBD1 (5 bases). The sequenced sample was naive CD4+ T cells sorted from blood. Described subset: CD45RA+ positively selected. For the CDR3, the DNA is TGTGCCAGCAGTCTCGCTTCATCAGGGTCCTACGAGCAGTACTTC. Residues: CASSLASSGSYEQYF.